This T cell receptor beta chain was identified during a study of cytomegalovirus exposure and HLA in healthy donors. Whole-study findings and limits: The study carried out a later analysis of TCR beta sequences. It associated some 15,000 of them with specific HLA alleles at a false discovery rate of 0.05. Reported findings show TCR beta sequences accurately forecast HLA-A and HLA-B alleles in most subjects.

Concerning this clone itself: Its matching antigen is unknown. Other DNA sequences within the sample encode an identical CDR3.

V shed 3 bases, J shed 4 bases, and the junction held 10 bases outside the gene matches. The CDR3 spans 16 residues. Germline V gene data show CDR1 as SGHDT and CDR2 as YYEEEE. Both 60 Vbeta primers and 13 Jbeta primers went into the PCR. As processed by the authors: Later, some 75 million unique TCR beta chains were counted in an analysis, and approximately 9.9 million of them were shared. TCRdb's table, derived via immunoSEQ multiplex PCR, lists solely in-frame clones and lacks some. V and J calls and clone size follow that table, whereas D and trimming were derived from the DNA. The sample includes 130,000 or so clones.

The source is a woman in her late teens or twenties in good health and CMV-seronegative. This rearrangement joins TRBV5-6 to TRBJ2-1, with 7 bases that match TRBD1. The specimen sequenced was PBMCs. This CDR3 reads CASSYPRQGVYNEQFF. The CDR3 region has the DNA TGTGCCAGCAGCTATCCCCGACAGGGAGTATACAATGAGCAGTTCTTC.